One T cell receptor beta chain is described in this entry. Its target antigen remains unknown. No qualities accompany the bases; no much larger clone lies one base away. Measured from the cysteine to the phenylalanine, the CDR3 is 16 residues long. The entry retains the CDR3 DNA only, 48 bases that are in frame from base 1. Based on the germline V gene, the CDR1 and CDR2 sequences are MNHEY and SVGEGT. The germline V end is reduced by 0 bases and the J end by 5 bases; junction bases left unmatched: 8. This specimen comes from a study of Ad26.COV2.S vaccination and SARS-CoV-2 variants (dated by TCRdb to the early 2020s). As for the study more broadly: Donors in the vaccine arm were drawn from COV1001, a phase I-IIa trial of Ad26.COV2.S in healthy adults that was multicentre, randomized, double-blind and placebo-controlled. Ad26.COV2.S was administered intramuscularly at 5 x 10^10 or 1 x 10^11 viral particles, either as a single shot or as two shots given 56 days apart. A total of 32 samples were included in the TCR-sequenced set, comprising roughly 19 Ad26.COV2.S vaccine recipients, 5 placebo recipients and 8 SARS-CoV-2 convalescent individuals. Trial participants were randomized into five groups of five: low-dose or high-dose Ad26.COV2.S given once or twice, or placebo on both occasions. The specificity and breadth of SARS-CoV-2-reactive T cell receptors after Ad26.COV2.S vaccination were assessed by TCRbeta repertoire sequencing. Blinding of investigators to trial group allocation was maintained during experiments and outcome assessment. Here is what the overall study found, with its caveats: According to the authors, total T cell responses may have been underestimated by the TCR breadth and depth analyses. Non-spike TCR breadth was comparable between vaccine and placebo recipients, consistent with the vaccine containing only spike. Higher spike-specific TCR breadth was observed in Ad26.COV2.S recipients than in placebo recipients (P = 0.0014). The study was not powered to compare responses between vaccine doses or regimens. After vaccination, spike-specific CD8+ and CD4+ T cell responses were reported to show substantial breadth.

The immunoSEQ Assay was the method used to sequence TCRbeta CDR3 regions. After extraction, genomic DNA underwent amplification by bias-controlled multiplex PCR, followed by high-throughput sequencing. As for how the authors treated the data: To quantify the absolute abundance of every unique TCRbeta CDR3 region, sequences were collapsed and filtered. T cell fraction was estimated by normalizing TCRbeta template counts to usable DNA, which was measured by amplifying reference genes present in all nucleated cells. Repertoire TCRs were annotated as SARS-CoV-2-specific by exact matching of V gene, CDR3 amino acid sequence and J gene to a known reactive TCR set. The reference SARS-CoV-2 TCR set was derived from MIRA and filtered for enrichment in COVID-19-positive ImmuneCODE repertoires, a step that removed public or cross-reactive TCRs. Using the MIRA antigens, annotated TCRs were further analysed by specific ORF or by position within an ORF. Breadth was defined as the number of annotated unique rearrangements divided by the total number of unique productive rearrangements, and depth was defined as the summed frequency of the annotated unique rearrangements. Two-sided Wilcoxon rank-sum tests were applied when comparing TCR breadth between groups. TCRdb carries this immuneACCESS record with in-frame sequences only. Its versions omit some clonotypes, under half of them owing to an unresolved V gene in the studies checked, with the rest unexplained. D and trimming come from the DNA, and the V and J calls and clone size come from that table. In all, the sample holds approximately 400,000 clones, and roughly 85% of those were seen once. Of the sample, around 3.3% falls within the top ten clones.

The sample's treatment or condition label is to be understood as: about 20 received Ad26.COV2.S at low or high dose, single or two shots; about 5 received placebo; per-sample allocation not given. For vaccine and placebo recipients, repertoires were sequenced using samples collected on day 63 after the first injection. Cohort 1b enrolled about two dozen adults aged 18-55 years at a single site in Boston, USA, between 29 July and 7 August 2020. Ad26.COV2.S consisted of a replication-incompetent adenovirus type 26 vector by which a prefusion-stabilized SARS-CoV-2 spike protein from the original Wuhan strain was expressed.

The TCR was taken from a person aged 18-60 years who received the Ad26.COV2.S COVID-19 vaccine or a placebo. This sample comprised peripheral blood, obtained in a trial of Ad26.COV2.S vaccine versus placebo. Rearrangement joined TRBV6-2 or TRBV6-3 to TRBJ2-7; the central 9 bases match TRBD1. The CDR3 protein is CASSYSLWDRANEQYF. The bases read TGTGCCAGCAGTTACTCCCTATGGGACAGGGCAAACGAGCAGTACTTC.